This T cell receptor (beta chain) was obtained from a study of T-cell reconstitution after alpha-beta-depleted transplantation in children (dated by TCRdb to about 2016). General notes on the study: Using TCR repertoire profiling, the study quantitatively followed how T-cell immune reconstitution unfolded in children after TCRalphabeta/CD19-depleted allogeneic hematopoietic cell transplantation. The full study reports these points: About two months after transplant, the apparently early recovery of alphabetaT-cell counts reportedly depended on just several hundred clones that had expanded rapidly and came from non-depleted graft cells. Over the following months the frequencies of hyperexpanded clones went down, and after one year T-cell counts and TCRbeta diversity were mostly credited to newly produced T cells. The high TCRbeta diversity at day 60 in some patients was ascribed to recipient T cells and intrathymic progenitors that had survived conditioning.

The library was produced with PCR. Sequencing was carried out with an Illumina HiSeq 2500. TCR library preparation used molecular barcoding, with unique molecular identifiers applied to normalize quantification of the TCRbeta repertoire. TCRdb reran the public reads through fastp at Q25 and MiXCR, keeping productive beta chains. Rows are combined by CDR3 protein, so each entry shows the most common genes and DNA. Within this sample are fewer than 750,000 distinct CDR3 sequences, with 25% to 30% of them counted one time only. The biggest ten clones account for approximately 39% of the sample. There are a few counts of this clonotype. Its antigen remains undetermined. No per-base quality is available; no much larger clone lies one base away. The sample's treatment or condition, from its label and the paper: allogeneic hematopoietic cell transplantation with graft depleted of TCRalphabeta T cells and CD19 B cells. Transplant recipients were children who received TCRalphabeta/CD19-depleted allogeneic hematopoietic cell grafts.

The sequence came from a boy in the first two years of life with Wiskott-Aldrich syndrome, due to receive a stem cell transplant. The sequencing used PBMCs, collected before TCRalphabeta/CD19-depleted stem cell transplant.

The DNA sequence is as follows: TGTGCCAGCAGCGCCGGACCGCACAATGAGCAGTTCTTC. Its protein reads: CASSAGPHNEQFF. Rearrangement joined TRBV9 to TRBJ2-1; the D gene cannot be named for sure. V is reduced by 3 bases and J by 5 bases, leaving a spacing of 9 bases between them. The germline V gene specifies SGDLS as CDR1 and YYNGEE as CDR2. The CDR3 has 13 amino acids, counting the end cysteine and phenylalanine. Kept here is only the CDR3 DNA, which spans 39 bases and is read in frame from base 1.